These 19 T cell receptor beta chains were all obtained from the same sample, sequenced in a study of blood T cell repertoires in COVID-19. Clones were sequenced by immunoSEQ multiplex PCR, and TCRdb holds only the in-frame ones, with some missing. This sample has about 430,000 clones, with 70% to 90% found just once. Input material: PBMCs or T cells enriched from blood (not recorded which). The receptors originated from a woman aged 18-29 years who had been exposed to COVID-19.

The chain combines TRBV15 with TRBJ2-7, with 11 bases matching TRBD1. The V gene's germline CDR1 is LNHNV and CDR2 YYDKDF (reference sequence). The V and J ends lost 8 bases and 5 bases, in that order; junction bases with no gene match: 5. The CDR3 has 13 residues. The CDR3 nucleotides read TGTGCCACCTCACGGACAGGGGGCAACGAGCAGTACTTC. This encodes CATSRTGGNEQYF.

The rearrangement links TRBV19 to TRBJ1-2, with D possibly TRBD1 on 5 matching bases. Trimming pared 1 base from V and 5 bases from J, leaving 11 bases between. Germline V gene data show CDR1 as LNHDA and CDR2 as SQIVND (reference sequence). This CDR3 region has 14 residues. DNA for the CDR3: TGTGCCAGTAGTATAGTCGGGACTGGTTATGGCTACACCTTC. The encoded protein is CASSIVGTGYGYTF.

V and J are TRBV7-2 and TRBJ1-6; TRBD1 matches 7 bases. The length of the CDR3 is 15 residues. After removal of 5 bases from V and 8 bases from J, the junction contained 9 bases not matched to a gene. CDR1 and CDR2 from the germline V gene are SGHTA and FQGNSA. The CDR3: CASSPTYTGDSPLHF. The CDR3, as DNA: TGTGCCAGCAGCCCGACCTATACAGGGGATTCACCCCTCCACTTT.

The chain is built from TRBV7-9 and TRBJ2-5; tentative D call: TRBD2 (5 bases). V was trimmed by 5 bases and J by 5 bases, leaving 15 bases between them. The V gene's germline CDR1 is SEHNR and CDR2 FQNEAQ (reference sequence). The CDR3 is 14 residues long. CDR3 in amino acids: CASSPISRGETQYF. The CDR3 DNA reads as TGTGCCAGCAGCCCGATTTCGCGCGGGGAGACCCAGTACTTC.

This chain connects TRBV12-1 to TRBJ1-6. TRBV12-1 is an annotated pseudogene. This CDR3 spans 18 amino acids. The chain's CDR3 is CASSLPGGRLRLNSPLHF. The CDR3 DNA reads as TGTGCCAGCAGCTTACCGGGAGGGAGGTTGCGATTGAATTCACCCCTCCACTTT.

The rearrangement joins TRBV6-2 or TRBV6-3 to TRBJ1-1; maybe TRBD1 (6 bases). The CDR3 spans 15 residues. Trimming removed 6 bases at V and 4 bases at J, with 18 bases between. Germline V CDR1 and CDR2: MNHEY, SVGEGT. Written as DNA, the CDR3 is TGTGCCAGCAGCCCTATGAACAGGGTTTTCACTGAAGCTTTCTTT. This sequence encodes CASSPMNRVFTEAFF.

This chain connects TRBV27 to TRBJ1-2, with D possibly being TRBD1 (6 bases). CDR1 is MNHEY, CDR2 SMNVEV, per germline (reference sequence). This CDR3 has 14 amino acids. The V end was cut by 3 bases, the J end by 3 bases, with 11 bases between. The CDR3 loop is CASSLGGADYGYTF. The CDR3 bases are TGTGCCAGCAGTTTGGGGGGGGCGGACTATGGCTACACCTTC.

For this clone: The junction departs from germline at one end; a sequencing error may be responsible. J is TRBJ1-4 and V is TRBV4-1; D uncertain. The CDR3 extends over 16 amino acids. Germline V gene lookup returns CDR1 MGHRA and CDR2 YSYEKL. The CDR3 DNA follows: TGCGCCAGCAGTCAAGATCCCAGGAATTTTAATGAAAAACTGTTTTTT. It codes for CASSQDPRNFNEKLFF.

J is TRBJ1-2 and V is TRBV9, with a possible D match to TRBD1 (6 bases). The CDR3 loop spans 15 amino acids. Deletions cut 6 bases from V and 7 bases from J, with 22 bases between. Per the germline V gene, CDR1 is SGDLS and CDR2 is YYNGEE. CDR3 sequence reads: CASNSLGDTSGGYTF. CDR3 nucleotide sequence: TGTGCCAGCAACTCCCTGGGGGACACTTCGGGTGGCTACACCTTC. The variable domain in full, completed from reference TRBV9 and TRBJ1-2, reads DSGVTQTPKHLITATGQRVTLRCSPRSGDLSVYWYQQSLDQGLQFLIQYYNGEERAKGNILERFSAQQFPDLHSELNLSSLELGDSALYFCASNSLGDTSGGYTFGSGTRLTVV.

Comment on this clone: The sample has other DNA sequences that encode this CDR3 too. The chain is built from TRBV19 and TRBJ2-7; 10 nucleotides match TRBD2. J lost 0 bases, V lost 6 bases, and 2 bases had no gene match. The CDR3 is made up of 14 amino acids. CDR1 and CDR2 (germline): LNHDA, SQIVND (reference sequence). Written as DNA, the CDR3 is TGTGCCAGTAGCTTAGCGGGAGGCTCCTACGAGCAGTACTTC. This encodes CASSLAGGSYEQYF.

The chain carries TRBV19 and TRBJ1-5; tentative D call: TRBD1 (6 bases). Trimming removed 6 bases at V and 3 bases at J, with 15 bases between. Looked up from germline, CDR1 is LNHDA and CDR2 is SQIVND (reference sequence). The CDR3 contains 15 residues. Here the CDR3 DNA reads TGTGCCAGTAGCCAAGGACAGCAAAACAATCAGCCCCAGCATTTT. Protein product: CASSQGQQNNQPQHF.

The CDR3 protein is CASTAAGRWGGNEQFF. In nucleotides, the CDR3 is TGTGCCAGCACCGCGGCGGGCCGATGGGGTGGCAATGAGCAGTTCTTC. The chain has TRBV28 and TRBJ2-1; the D gene is possibly TRBD2 (5 bases). The CDR3 covers 16 residues. Germline V gives CDR1 MDHEN, CDR2 SYDVKM. Trimming stripped 7 bases from V and 6 bases from J, with 22 bases between.

This chain connects TRBV10-3 to TRBJ2-4, with 12 bases matching TRBD2. V gave up 0 bases and J gave up 6 bases; unmatched junction bases: 12. The CDR3 has 19 residues. CDR1 ENHRY and CDR2 SYGVKD come from the germline V gene. CDR3 coding DNA: TGTGCCATCAGTGAGTCCGGTCTAGCGGGGGGGGCGCAGAGAAACATTCAGTACTTC. Encoded protein: CAISESGLAGGAQRNIQYF.

The rearrangement uses TRBV19 and TRBJ2-4, with a possible D match to TRBD2 (6 bases). The CDR3 consists of 16 residues. The germline V and J ends were trimmed by 8 bases and 1 base, with 18 bases remaining between them. The V gene's germline CDR1 is LNHDA and CDR2 SQIVND (reference sequence). CDR3: CASRPGGEVAKNIQYF. The CDR3 DNA sequence: TGTGCCAGTCGCCCCGGAGGGGAGGTGGCCAAAAACATTCAGTACTTC. Looking up the rest from reference TRBV19 and TRBJ2-4 gives the full variable domain: DGGITQSPKYLFRKEGQNVTLSCEQNLNHDAMYWYRQDPGQGLRLIYYSQIVNDFQKGDIAEGYSVSREKKESFPLTVTSAQKNPTAFYLCASRPGGEVAKNIQYFGAGTRLSVL.

V is TRBV7-8 and J is TRBJ1-6; 8 nucleotides match TRBD1. The V gene's germline CDR1 is SGHVS and CDR2 FQNEAQ. V lost 6 bases and J lost 7; bases outside the gene matches: 11. This CDR3 comprises 16 residues. The chain's CDR3 is CASSNGQGIYNSPLHF. CDR3 nucleotides: TGTGCCAGCAGTAATGGACAGGGCATTTACAATTCACCCCTCCACTTT. Supplemented by reference TRBV7-8 and TRBJ1-6, the full variable domain reads GAGVSQSPRYKVAKRGQDVALRCDPISGHVSLFWYQQALGQGPEFLTYFQNEAQLDKSGLPSDRFFAERPEGSVSTLKIQRTQQEDSAVYLCASSNGQGIYNSPLHFGNGTRLTVT.

This clone appeared once. V and J are TRBV9 and TRBJ2-1; 8 bases align to TRBD1. Germline CDR1 reads SGDLS; CDR2 reads YYNGEE. This CDR3 spans 15 amino acids. J was trimmed by 6 bases and V by 3 bases; bases with no gene match: 8. As DNA, the CDR3 is TGTGCCAGCAGCGACGCAGGGGGCACGGCCAATGAGCAGTTCTTC. Protein: CASSDAGGTANEQFF. Together with reference TRBV9 and TRBJ2-1, the CDR3 gives the full variable domain: DSGVTQTPKHLITATGQRVTLRCSPRSGDLSVYWYQQSLDQGLQFLIQYYNGEERAKGNILERFSAQQFPDLHSELNLSSLELGDSALYFCASSDAGGTANEQFFGPGTRLTVL.

This chain joins TRBV7-9 and TRBJ2-7; 12 nucleotides align to TRBD2. The CDR3 sequence is 15 residues long. Germline CDR1 is SEHNR and CDR2 is FQNEAQ (reference sequence). Trimming cost V 2 bases and J 5 bases; bases outside gene matches: 4. CDR3 sequence: CASSLLAGGPHEQYF. In nucleotides, the CDR3 is TGTGCCAGCAGCTTACTAGCGGGAGGGCCCCACGAGCAGTACTTC. Filled out from reference TRBV7-9 and TRBJ2-7, the complete variable domain reads DTGVSQNPRHKITKRGQNVTFRCDPISEHNRLYWYRQTLGQGPEFLTYFQNEAQLEKSRLLSDRFSAERPKGSFSTLEIQRTEQGDSAMYLCASSLLAGGPHEQYFGPGTRLTVT.

The V gene is TRBV5-5, the J gene TRBJ1-1, with a tentative D call TRBD1 (5 bases). The germline V and J ends were trimmed by 4 bases and 0 bases, with 13 bases remaining between them. Germline V lookup: CDR1 SGHKS, CDR2 YYEKEE (reference sequence). CDR3 length: 15 amino acids. As DNA, the CDR3 is TGTGCCAGCAGCGCCGGGGGGATCGTGAACACTGAAGCTTTCTTT. It yields the protein CASSAGGIVNTEAFF.

The rearrangement joins TRBV7-3 to TRBJ1-6; D is uncertain. V was clipped by 2 bases and J by 9 bases, with 11 bases between them. The CDR3 runs 14 residues. Germline CDR1 is SGHTA and CDR2 is FQGTGA. The DNA for the CDR3 is TGTGCCAGCAGCTTATTACAGTTGGGTTCACCCCTCCACTTT. The encoded protein is CASSLLQLGSPLHF.